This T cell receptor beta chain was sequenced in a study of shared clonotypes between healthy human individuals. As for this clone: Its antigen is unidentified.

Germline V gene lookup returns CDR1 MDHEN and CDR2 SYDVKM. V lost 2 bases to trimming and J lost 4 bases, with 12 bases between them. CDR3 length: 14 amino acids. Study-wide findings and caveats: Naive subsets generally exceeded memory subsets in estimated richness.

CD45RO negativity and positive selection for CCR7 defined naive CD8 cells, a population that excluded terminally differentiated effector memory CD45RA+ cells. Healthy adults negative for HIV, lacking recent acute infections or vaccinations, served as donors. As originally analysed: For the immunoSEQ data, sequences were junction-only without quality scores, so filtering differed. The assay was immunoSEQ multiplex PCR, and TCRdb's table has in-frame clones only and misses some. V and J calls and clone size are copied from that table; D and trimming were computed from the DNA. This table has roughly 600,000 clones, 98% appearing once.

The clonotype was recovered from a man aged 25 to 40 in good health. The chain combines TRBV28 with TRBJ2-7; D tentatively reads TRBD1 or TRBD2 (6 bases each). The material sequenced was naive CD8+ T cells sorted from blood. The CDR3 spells CASSLPGGQYEQYF. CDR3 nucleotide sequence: TGTGCCAGCAGTTTACCTGGGGGGCAGTACGAGCAGTACTTC. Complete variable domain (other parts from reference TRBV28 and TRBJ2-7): DVKVTQSSRYLVKRTGEKVFLECVQDMDHENMFWYRQDPGLGLRLIYFSYDVKMKEKGDIPEGYSVSREKKERFSLILESASTNQTSMYLCASSLPGGQYEQYFGPGTRLTVT.